This T cell receptor (beta chain) came from a study of patients and donors after allogeneic stem cell transplantation (TCRdb year 2020). This clonotype was found a few times. Its recognized antigen is unknown. No much larger clone exists at a distance of one base, and base qualities are not known. In the germline V gene (reference sequence), CDR1 corresponds to DFQATT and CDR2 to SNEGSKA. V loses 2 bases, J loses 2 bases, and the germline ends lie 15 bases apart. The CDR3 sequence holds 15 residues, the cysteine and phenylalanine included. Of the read, only the CDR3 DNA is kept; its 45 bases are in frame from base 1. Library creation used RT-PCR. Sequencing used a NextSeq 550. The public reads were run again by TCRdb, first through fastp at Q25 and then through MiXCR, and only productive beta chains were kept. Each entry is one CDR3 protein sequence, shown with its most common DNA and genes. This sample lists roughly 880,000 distinct CDR3 sequences; 15% to 20% were detected once. The top ten clonotypes cover 5% to 7.5% of the sample.

The clonotype was recovered from a human donor who was either an allogeneic HSCT recipient or a stem cell or donor lymphocyte infusion donor (not recorded which). It is not recorded whose cells these are; they may come from a transplant donor. Source material: blood, either unsorted or a sorted T cell fraction (not recorded which). The chain is encoded by TRBV20-1 joined to TRBJ1-1; possibly the D gene is TRBD1, per 6 matching bases. The CDR3 loop reads CSARFSGAVNTEAFF. The nucleotides are TGCAGTGCTAGATTTTCAGGGGCGGTAAACACTGAAGCTTTCTTT.